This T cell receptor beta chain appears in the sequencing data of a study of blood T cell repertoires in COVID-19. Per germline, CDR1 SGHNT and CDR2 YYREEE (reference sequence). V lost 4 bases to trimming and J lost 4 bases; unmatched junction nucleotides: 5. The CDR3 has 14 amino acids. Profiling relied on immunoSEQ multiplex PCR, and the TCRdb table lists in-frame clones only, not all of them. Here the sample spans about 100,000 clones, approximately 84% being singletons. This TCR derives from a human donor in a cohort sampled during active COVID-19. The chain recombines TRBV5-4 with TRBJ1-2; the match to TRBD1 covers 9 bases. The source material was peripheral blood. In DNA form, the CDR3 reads TGTGCCAGCAGCGTGGACAGGGGAACCTATGGCTACACCTTC. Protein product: CASSVDRGTYGYTF.